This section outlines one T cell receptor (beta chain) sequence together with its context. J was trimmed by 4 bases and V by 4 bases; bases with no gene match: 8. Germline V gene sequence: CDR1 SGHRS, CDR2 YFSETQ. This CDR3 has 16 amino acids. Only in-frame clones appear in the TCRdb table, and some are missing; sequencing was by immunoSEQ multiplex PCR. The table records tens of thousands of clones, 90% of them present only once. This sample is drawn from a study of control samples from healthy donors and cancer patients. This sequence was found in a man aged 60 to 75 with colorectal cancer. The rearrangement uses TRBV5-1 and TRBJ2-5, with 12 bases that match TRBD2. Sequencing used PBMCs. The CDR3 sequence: CASSEMTSGGLETQYF. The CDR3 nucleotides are TGCGCCAGCAGCGAAATGACTAGCGGGGGCCTAGAGACCCAGTACTTC.